Each of the 23 T cell receptor beta chains below was sequenced from the same sample in a study of blood T cell repertoires in COVID-19. Using immunoSEQ multiplex PCR, the repertoire was profiled, and TCRdb retains in-frame clones only, with some absent. This sample has 290,000 or so clones; about 89% occur once, and the top ten carry over 2%. The sample comprised peripheral blood. The source is a woman aged 25 to 39 with COVID-19, enrolled during active disease.

This clone was counted a single time. The chain employs TRBV6-5 and TRBJ1-3, with 7 positions matching TRBD1. Germline CDR1 reads MNHEY; CDR2 reads SVGAGI. The CDR3 spans 15 residues. Losses at the gene ends were 8 bases for V and 1 base for J; bases not matched to a gene: 8. The CDR3 DNA reads TGTGCCAGCTGTATATCGACAGGGTCTGGAAACACCATATATTTT. Translating it yields CASCISTGSGNTIYF.

This chain links TRBV6-6 with TRBJ2-7; tentative D call: TRBD1 (5 bases). In germline, CDR1 is MNHNY, CDR2 SVGAGI (reference sequence). The CDR3 extends over 15 amino acids. The V end was cut by 0 bases, the J end by 5 bases, with 14 bases between. CDR3 DNA: TGTGCCAGCAGTTACTCGAGCCAGGGCTTTAACGAGCAGTACTTC. Its protein is CASSYSSQGFNEQYF.

V usage is TRBV5-1 and J usage is TRBJ1-3; D is unresolved. The CDR3 runs 13 residues. Germline CDR1 SGHRS, CDR2 YFSETQ. V was trimmed by 5 bases and J by 0 bases, leaving 6 bases between them. The CDR3 loop reads CASRAHSGNTIYF. The CDR3 DNA follows: TGCGCCAGCAGGGCCCACTCTGGAAACACCATATATTTT.

V usage is TRBV27 and J usage is TRBJ2-5; a weak D match, TRBD1 (5 bases). The CDR3 has 12 residues. V dropped 4 bases and J dropped 5 bases, with 8 bases sitting between them. The germline gives CDR1 MNHEY, CDR2 SMNVEV (reference sequence). The CDR3 loop reads CASSYRGETQYF. CDR3 DNA sequence: TGTGCCAGCAGTTATAGGGGTGAGACCCAGTACTTC.

V is TRBV5-1 and J is TRBJ2-2, with D possibly TRBD2 on 5 matching bases. Germline V gene data show CDR1 as SGHRS and CDR2 as YFSETQ. The germline V and J ends were trimmed by 3 bases and 5 bases, with 17 bases remaining between them. This CDR3 contains 16 residues. CDR3 sequence: CASSYTLGRGTGELFF. The CDR3 DNA reads TGCGCCAGCAGCTATACCCTAGGAAGAGGGACCGGGGAGCTGTTTTTT.

The chain carries TRBV15 and TRBJ2-7, with 8 bases fitting TRBD1. CDR3 size: 13 residues. The V and J ends lost 7 bases and 4 bases, in that order; junction bases with no gene match: 6. The germline CDR1 and CDR2 sequences are LNHNV and YYDKDF (reference sequence). As DNA, the CDR3 is TGTGCCACCACCCAGGGGGCTGGATACGAGCAGTACTTC. Protein sequence: CATTQGAGYEQYF.

V is TRBV18 and J is TRBJ1-3; D possibly corresponds to TRBD1 (5 bases). Per the germline V gene, CDR1 is KGHSH and CDR2 is LQKENI. This CDR3 is built from 15 residues. V was cut by 3 bases and J by 0 bases, with 9 bases left in between. CDR3 bases: TGTGCCAGCTCACCTCGGGGGACCTCTGGAAACACCATATATTTT. Its translation is CASSPRGTSGNTIYF.

The chain combines TRBV19 with TRBJ1-5, with D hard to call. V lost 6 bases and J 2 bases, leaving 17 bases between the germline ends. Germline CDR1 and CDR2: LNHDA and SQIVND (reference sequence). This CDR3 contains 16 residues. As DNA, the CDR3 is TGTGCCAGTAGGGGTGCCTCGGGCGGGGGCAATCAGCCCCAGCATTTT. Its translation is CASRGASGGGNQPQHF.

V gene TRBV30 combines with J gene TRBJ2-2, with TRBD2 matching 10 bases. J lost 1 base, V lost 1 base, and 3 bases had no gene match. Germline-derived CDR1 and CDR2 are GTSNPN and SVGIG (reference sequence). CDR3 length: 16 residues. CDR3 bases: TGTGCCTGGAGTGGGCTAGCGGGAGAGAACACCGGGGAGCTGTTTTTT. The encoded protein is CAWSGLAGENTGELFF.

V is TRBV7-9 and J is TRBJ1-3; D possibly corresponds to TRBD1 (5 bases). V was clipped by 1 base and J by 4 bases, with 8 bases between them. The CDR3 loop spans 14 amino acids. Germline V gene data show CDR1 as SEHNR and CDR2 as FQNEAQ (reference sequence). CDR3 sequence: CASSLGQGGNTIYF. The CDR3 DNA is TGTGCCAGCAGCTTAGGCCAGGGAGGAAACACCATATATTTT.

V and J are TRBV28 and TRBJ2-2, with TRBD2 matching 7 bases. Germline trimming cut 3 bases from V and 5 bases from J; bases unmatched to any gene: 6. Germline CDR1 and CDR2: MDHEN and SYDVKM. The CDR3 has 15 residues. The DNA for the CDR3 is TGTGCCAGCAGTTTGAGACTAGCCGAGACCGGGGAGCTGTTTTTT. It translates to CASSLRLAETGELFF.

This chain links TRBV5-4 with TRBJ2-7; TRBD1 aligns across 7 bases. Germline V gene sequence: CDR1 SGHNT, CDR2 YYREEE (reference sequence). Trimming took 4 bases from V and 3 from J; bases not matched to a gene: 16. The CDR3 runs to 17 residues. The CDR3 DNA sequence: TGTGCCAGCAGCCGCCCCCCACAGGGGCGAAAGGGCTACGAGCAGTACTTC. Protein: CASSRPPQGRKGYEQYF.

The chain couples TRBV18 to TRBJ2-1; possibly TRBD2 for D (5 bases). V lost 1 base to trimming and J lost 6 bases, with 13 bases between them. The CDR3 has 15 residues. The germline gives CDR1 KGHSH, CDR2 LQKENI. The CDR3 loop reads CASSPLNLAGNEQFF. The CDR3 bases are TGTGCCAGCTCACCACTAAACCTAGCAGGCAATGAGCAGTTCTTC.

The CDR3 bases are TGTGCCAGCACCTCTCTCTCCGGGAGACACTCTGGAAACACCATATATTTT. It translates to CASTSLSGRHSGNTIYF. This chain uses TRBV28 with TRBJ1-3, with no clear D. The CDR3 spans 17 residues. Germline lookup yields CDR1 MDHEN and CDR2 SYDVKM. V was pared by 7 bases and J by 0 bases, with 19 bases between.

The chain has TRBV7-9 and TRBJ2-1; perhaps TRBD1 as D (5 bases). The ends were cut back, 5 bases at V and 8 bases at J, with 13 bases in the middle. The CDR3 covers 13 residues. Germline CDR1 reads SEHNR; CDR2 reads FQNEAQ (reference sequence). The CDR3 DNA sequence: TGTGCCAGCAGCGCCAACAGGTGGGATGAGCAGTTCTTC. As protein: CASSANRWDEQFF.

This sequence joins TRBV30 and TRBJ2-3, with 7 bases identical to TRBD1. The ends lost 7 bases at V and 4 bases at J; junction bases unmatched: 8. The V gene's germline CDR1 is GTSNPN and CDR2 SVGIG (reference sequence). The CDR3 consists of 13 residues. The CDR3 sequence: CAFSTGSADTQYF. For the CDR3, the DNA is TGTGCCTTTTCGACAGGGAGCGCAGATACGCAGTATTTT.

This chain links TRBV30 with TRBJ1-2, with TRBD1 as a possible D gene (5 bases). Germline V gene data show CDR1 as GTSNPN and CDR2 as SVGIG (reference sequence). The V end lost 0 bases, the J end lost 3 bases, and 8 bases lay between the germline ends. The CDR3 runs to 13 residues. The chain's CDR3 is CAWSVRGDYGYTF. CDR3 coding DNA: TGTGCCTGGAGTGTGCGGGGGGACTATGGCTACACCTTC.

The chain recombines TRBV3-1 (or the pseudogene TRBV3-2) with TRBJ2-1, with D possibly matching TRBD2 (6 bases). The CDR3 consists of 16 residues. Deletions cut 3 bases from V and 7 bases from J, with 19 bases between. Germline CDR1 reads LGHDT; CDR2 reads YNNKEL (reference sequence). This chain's CDR3 is CASSHTMALAVNEQFF. CDR3 sequence (DNA): TGTGCCAGCAGCCATACTATGGCACTAGCCGTAAATGAGCAGTTCTTC.

The gene calls are TRBV25-1 and TRBJ2-7, with D perhaps TRBD1 (5 bases). Germline CDR1 reads MGHDK; CDR2 reads SYGVNS. V lost 3 bases to trimming and J lost 4 bases, with 7 bases between them. CDR3 size: 12 residues. The CDR3 bases are TGTGCCAGCAGTGACCCAGGGTACGAGCAGTACTTC. This sequence encodes CASSDPGYEQYF.

This clone was seen only a few times. The V and J genes are TRBV28 and TRBJ1-2; a weak D match, TRBD1 (6 bases). V lost 10 bases to trimming and J lost 6 bases, with 15 bases between them. Germline V gives CDR1 MDHEN, CDR2 SYDVKM. The CDR3 covers 12 residues. The CDR3 nucleotides are TGTGCCACCCCTGCGGGGGCTAATGGCTACACCTTC. It codes for CATPAGANGYTF.

This sequence joins TRBV11-2 and TRBJ1-2; maybe TRBD1 (5 bases). The CDR3 runs to 16 residues. Trimming cost V 2 bases and J 4 bases, with 17 bases left between them. Germline V gene sequence: CDR1 SGHAT, CDR2 FQNNGV. The CDR3: CASSLSRSGSLYGYTF. CDR3 sequence (DNA): TGTGCCAGCAGCTTATCTAGATCAGGGTCCCTCTATGGCTACACCTTC.

This chain links TRBV28 with TRBJ2-3; D is uncertain. The CDR3 consists of 16 residues. The germline V gene has CDR1 MDHEN and CDR2 SYDVKM. Trimming shortened V by 3 bases and J by 0 bases, and 13 bases separated the two germline ends. The CDR3 sequence: CASSFGGHSSTDTQYF. CDR3 in DNA: TGTGCCAGCAGTTTTGGCGGTCACTCTAGCACAGATACGCAGTATTTT.

This clone was detected once. The chain has TRBV5-1 and TRBJ1-5, with D unresolved. The V gene lost 4 bases and the J gene lost 6 bases, with 11 bases spanning the gap. In germline, CDR1 is SGHRS, CDR2 YFSETQ. This CDR3 comprises 13 residues. CDR3 bases: TGCGCCAGCAGCCTAGAAACGGGTCAGCCCCAGCATTTT. It translates to CASSLETGQPQHF.